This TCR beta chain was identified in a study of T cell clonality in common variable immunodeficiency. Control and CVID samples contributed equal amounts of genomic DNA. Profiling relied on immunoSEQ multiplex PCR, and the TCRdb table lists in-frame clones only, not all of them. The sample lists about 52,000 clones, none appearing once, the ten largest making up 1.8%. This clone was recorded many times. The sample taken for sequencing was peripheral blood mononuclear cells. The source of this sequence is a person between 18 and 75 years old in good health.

The sequenced part of the CDR3 DNA is TGCAGTGCTAGAAGGCAGCGGAACACAGATACG. It specifies CSARRQRNTDT. From start to end, the CDR3 is CSARRQRNTDTQYF. The gene calls are TRBV20-1 and TRBJ2-3, with D perhaps matching TRBD2 (5 bases). The read ends 3 residues before the CDR3 terminus; that terminus is restored from the germline J gene. CDR1 DFQATT and CDR2 SNEGSKA come from the germline V gene (reference sequence). V was shortened by 2 bases and J by 2 bases, with 11 bases between the two germline ends. The CDR3 spans 14 residues.